Presented here are 13 T cell receptor beta chains from one specimen sequenced in a study of cytomegalovirus exposure and HLA in healthy donors. PCR involved 60 Vbeta and 13 Jbeta primers. Sequenced by immunoSEQ multiplex PCR; TCRdb stores in-frame clones only, minus some. The sample gives around 200,000 clones, roughly 89% of which show up once; approximately 1% is in the top ten. Sequenced input: PBMCs. Every receptor here comes from a woman between 18 and 30 years old in good health and CMV-seronegative.

This chain uses TRBV7-9 with TRBJ1-5; D remains ambiguous. Trimming removed 1 base at V and 7 bases at J, with 8 bases between. This CDR3 is built from 13 residues. The germline gives CDR1 SEHNR, CDR2 FQNEAQ (reference sequence). The DNA of the CDR3 is TGTGCCAGCAGCTTAGAAGCGGGGCAGCCCCAGCATTTT. Its translation is CASSLEAGQPQHF.

This chain uses TRBV10-3 with TRBJ2-2; tentatively, D is TRBD2 (7 bases). Deletions cut 2 bases from V and 7 bases from J, with 14 bases between. In germline, CDR1 is ENHRY, CDR2 SYGVKD. This CDR3 has 15 residues. In DNA form, the CDR3 reads TGTGCCATCAGTGAGCCCGGGGGGCAGCTCGGGGAGCTGTTTTTT. The encoded protein is CAISEPGGQLGELFF.

The CDR3 here is CAISESVPGQGVVEQYF. As DNA, the CDR3 is TGTGCCATCAGTGAGTCAGTCCCGGGACAGGGGGTAGTCGAGCAGTACTTC. The chain couples TRBV10-3 to TRBJ2-7; 11 nucleotides align to TRBD1. The V segment lost 0 bases and the J segment 6 bases; nucleotides outside the gene matches: 10. The germline gives CDR1 ENHRY, CDR2 SYGVKD. This CDR3 comprises 17 residues.

V gene TRBV27 combines with J gene TRBJ2-1; perhaps TRBD2 as D (5 bases). The CDR3 extends over 18 amino acids. Trimming took 2 bases from V and 8 from J, leaving 25 bases between them. Looked up from germline, CDR1 is MNHEY and CDR2 is SMNVEV (reference sequence). The CDR3 loop reads CASSLGLVPRSTRDEQFF. DNA for the CDR3: TGTGCCAGCAGTTTAGGCCTGGTGCCTCGGTCAACTAGGGATGAGCAGTTCTTC.

The chain couples TRBV6-1 to TRBJ2-6, with D perhaps TRBD2 (5 bases). CDR1 is MNHNS and CDR2 is SASEGT in the germline V gene. V lost 2 bases, J lost 2 bases, and 16 bases lay in between. The CDR3 consists of 18 residues. The CDR3 sequence: CASSERRGSGAGANVLTF. The CDR3 nucleotides are TGTGCCAGCAGTGAACGCCGGGGTTCTGGGGCTGGGGCCAACGTCCTGACTTTC.

The genes are TRBV6-5 and TRBJ1-5, with 7 bases aligning to TRBD1. V trimming: 6 bases; J trimming: 6 bases; junction bases outside the gene matches: 8. CDR3 length: 14 residues. Germline V gene lookup returns CDR1 MNHEY and CDR2 SVGAGI. The CDR3 DNA reads TGTGCCAGCAGCCAGCGACAGGGAACTCAGCCCCAGCATTTT. It codes for CASSQRQGTQPQHF.

This chain joins TRBV7-9 and TRBJ2-1, with D perhaps TRBD1 (6 bases). CDR3 length equals 15 residues. Germline CDR1 SEHNR, CDR2 FQNEAQ (reference sequence). V was shortened by 5 bases and J by 1 base, with 12 bases between the two germline ends. The CDR3 loop is CASSQKGGSYNEQFF. CDR3 nucleotides: TGTGCCAGCAGCCAGAAAGGGGGTTCCTACAATGAGCAGTTCTTC.

The V gene is TRBV11-2, the J gene TRBJ1-1; TRBD1 might be the D (5 bases). V lost 0 bases and J lost 13, with 18 bases in between. There are 14 residues in the CDR3. In germline, CDR1 is SGHAT, CDR2 FQNNGV. CDR3 region: CASSLDSRGLKLFF. The CDR3 coding sequence is TGTGCCAGCAGCTTAGATTCGAGGGGACTGAAGCTTTTCTTT.

This chain links TRBV30 with TRBJ1-5; 8 bases agree with TRBD1. V was clipped by 5 bases and J by 5 bases; unmatched bases: 5. The CDR3 runs 13 residues. Germline lookup yields CDR1 GTSNPN and CDR2 SVGIG (reference sequence). CDR3 sequence: CAWEKDRDQPQHF. CDR3 bases: TGTGCCTGGGAAAAGGACAGGGATCAGCCCCAGCATTTT. Based on the CDR3 plus reference TRBV30 and TRBJ1-5, the full variable domain is SQTIHQWPATLVQPVGSPLSLECTVEGTSNPNLYWYRQAAGRGLQLLFYSVGIGQISSEVPQNLSASRPQDRQFILSSKKLLLSDSGFYLCAWEKDRDQPQHFGDGTRLSIL.

This chain uses TRBV4-2 with TRBJ2-5; 7 positions agree with TRBD1. This CDR3 has 15 amino acids. The J segment lost 2 bases and the V segment lost 6 bases, leaving 9 bases of the junction unmatched. Germline V gives CDR1 LGHNA, CDR2 YNFKEQ. Here the CDR3 reads CASRTGTALQETQYF. CDR3 sequence (DNA): TGTGCCAGCAGGACTGGGACAGCACTTCAAGAGACCCAGTACTTC.

This clone was counted a single time. V and J are TRBV10-3 and TRBJ1-1; D is undetermined. Germline CDR1 is ENHRY and CDR2 is SYGVKD. This CDR3 comprises 14 residues. Trimming shortened V by 0 bases and J by 4 bases, and 9 bases separated the two germline ends. The CDR3 DNA reads as TGTGCCATCAGTGAGTCGTGGGCTGGCACTGAAGCTTTCTTT. The encoded protein is CAISESWAGTEAFF.

The chain combines TRBV2 with TRBJ1-1; 8 bases are shared with TRBD1. Germline V CDR1 and CDR2: SNHLY, FYNNEI. V shed 5 bases and J 3 bases; nucleotides not matched to a gene: 5. The CDR3 runs to 14 residues. The CDR3 coding sequence is TGTGCCAGCAGTACGACAGGGGAATACACTGAAGCTTTCTTT. Protein: CASSTTGEYTEAFF.

The chain is built from TRBV2 and TRBJ2-2; possible D gene TRBD1, 6 bases. This CDR3 comprises 16 residues. CDR1 and CDR2 from the germline V gene are SNHLY and FYNNEI. The V gene lost 4 bases and the J gene lost 0 bases, with 12 bases spanning the gap. In DNA, the CDR3 is TGTGCCAGCAGTGGGTCAGGGACATCGAACACCGGGGAGCTGTTTTTT. This encodes CASSGSGTSNTGELFF.